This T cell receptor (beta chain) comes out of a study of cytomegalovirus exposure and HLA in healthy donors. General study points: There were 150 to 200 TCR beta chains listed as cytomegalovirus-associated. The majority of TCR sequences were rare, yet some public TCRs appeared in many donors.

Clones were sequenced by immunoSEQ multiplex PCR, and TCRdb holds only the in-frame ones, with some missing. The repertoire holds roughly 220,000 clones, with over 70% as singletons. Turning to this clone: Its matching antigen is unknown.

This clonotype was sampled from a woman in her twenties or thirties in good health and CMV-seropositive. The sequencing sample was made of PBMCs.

Here the CDR3 reads CASSQSRVPGNTIYF. The CDR3 DNA reads TGTGCCAGCAGCCAATCCAGGGTTCCTGGAAACACCATATATTTT. The J gene is TRBJ1-3, the V gene TRBV16; weak D call: TRBD1 (5 bases). V shed 0 bases and J shed 2 bases, with 8 bases lying between them. The CDR3 spans 15 residues. Germline V gives CDR1 KGHSY, CDR2 FQNENV. The full variable domain, in which reference TRBV16 and TRBJ1-3 provide the parts outside the CDR3, is GEEVAQTPKHLVRGEGQKAKLYCAPIKGHSYVFWYQQVLKNEFKFLISFQNENVFDETGMPKERFSAKCLPNSPCSLEIQATKLEDSAVYFCASSQSRVPGNTIYFGEGSWLTVV.